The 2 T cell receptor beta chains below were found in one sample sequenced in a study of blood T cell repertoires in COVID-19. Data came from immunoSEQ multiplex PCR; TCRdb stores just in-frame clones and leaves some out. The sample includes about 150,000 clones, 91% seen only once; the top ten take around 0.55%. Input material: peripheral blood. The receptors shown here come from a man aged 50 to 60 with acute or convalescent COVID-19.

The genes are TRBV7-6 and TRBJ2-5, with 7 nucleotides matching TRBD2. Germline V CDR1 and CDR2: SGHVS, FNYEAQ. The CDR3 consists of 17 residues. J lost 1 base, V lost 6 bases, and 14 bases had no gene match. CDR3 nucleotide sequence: TGTGCCAGCAGATACCCGTGGGCCGCTAGCGGCCAAGAGACCCAGTACTTC. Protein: CASRYPWAASGQETQYF.

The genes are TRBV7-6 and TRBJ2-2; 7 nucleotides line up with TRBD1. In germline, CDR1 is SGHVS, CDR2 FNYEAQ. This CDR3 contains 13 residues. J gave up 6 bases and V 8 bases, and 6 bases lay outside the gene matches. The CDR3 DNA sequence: TGTGCCAGCGCTCGACAGGGCTCCGGGGAGCTGTTTTTT. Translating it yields CASARQGSGELFF.